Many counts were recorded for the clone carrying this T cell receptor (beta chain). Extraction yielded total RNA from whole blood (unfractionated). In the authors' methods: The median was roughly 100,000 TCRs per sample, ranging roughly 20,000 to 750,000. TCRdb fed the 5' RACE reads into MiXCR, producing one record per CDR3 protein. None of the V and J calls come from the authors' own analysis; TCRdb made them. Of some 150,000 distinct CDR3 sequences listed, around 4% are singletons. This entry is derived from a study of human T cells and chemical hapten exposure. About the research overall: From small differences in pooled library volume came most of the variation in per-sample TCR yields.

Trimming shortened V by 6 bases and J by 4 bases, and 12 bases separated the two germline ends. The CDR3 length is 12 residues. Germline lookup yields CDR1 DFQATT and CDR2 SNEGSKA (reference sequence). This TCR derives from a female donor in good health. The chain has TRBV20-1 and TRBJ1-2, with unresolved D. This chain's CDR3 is CSAQLGRYGYTF. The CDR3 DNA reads TGCAGTGCCCAACTCGGGCGCTATGGCTACACCTTC.